These 25 T cell receptor beta chains share one sample of origin, sequenced in a study of blood T cells in healthy people across ages. A second about 7 to 11 cycle PCR used barcoded and J-beta primers. Each CDR3 protein is one row after TCRdb ran MiXCR on the 5' RACE reads. The repertoire includes 1.5 million to 2 million distinct CDR3 sequences, about 35% of them detected once, and over 9% sits in the top ten. The sequenced material came from blood. Source of these receptors: a woman aged 25 to 39 in good health.

This clonotype was counted between two and nine times. V usage is TRBV7-3 and J usage is TRBJ2-1; 10 bases are a match to TRBD1. Germline CDR1 SGHTA, CDR2 FQGTGA. The CDR3 sequence is 14 residues long. V gave up 2 bases and J gave up 9 bases; unmatched junction bases: 4. This CDR3 reads CASSLADRGAEQFF. CDR3 DNA: TGTGCCAGCAGCTTAGCGGACAGGGGGGCTGAGCAGTTCTTC. The whole variable domain, filled in from reference TRBV7-3 and TRBJ2-1, reads GAGVSQTPSNKVTEKGKYVELRCDPISGHTALYWYRQSLGQGPEFLIYFQGTGAADDSGLPNDRFFAVRPEGSVSTLKIQRTERGDSAVYLCASSLADRGAEQFFGPGTRLTVL.

With respect to this clonotype: As the CDR3 is not closed by the conserved phenylalanine or tryptophan, this likely results from a read error. CDR3 coding DNA: TGTGCCAGCAGCCCGACAACCCTGATCTCCTACAATGAGCAGTTCTTA. This codes for CASSPTTLISYNEQFL. The rearrangement uses TRBV4-2 and TRBJ2-1, with D hard to call. Trimming pared 4 bases from V and 0 bases from J, leaving 13 bases between. The germline V gene encodes CDR1 LGHNA and CDR2 YNFKEQ. The CDR3 consists of 16 residues.

V usage is TRBV20-1 and J usage is TRBJ1-1; D uncertain. The CDR3 length is 12 residues. The V gene lost 2 bases and the J gene lost 6 bases, with 10 bases spanning the gap. The germline V gene has CDR1 DFQATT and CDR2 SNEGSKA (reference sequence). This CDR3 reads CSARTSKSEAFF. The CDR3 DNA sequence: TGCAGTGCTAGAACCAGTAAGTCTGAAGCTTTCTTT.

The chain joins TRBV10-3 to TRBJ1-5, with TRBD1 matching over 7 bases. This CDR3 comprises 14 residues. V lost 6 bases and J lost 1; bases outside the gene matches: 3. Germline values: CDR1 ENHRY, CDR2 SYGVKD. The CDR3 here is CAIRPDRSNQPQHF. The CDR3 nucleotides read TGTGCCATCAGGCCGGACAGGAGCAATCAGCCCCAGCATTTT.

This clonotype has just a few counts. CDR3 in DNA: TGTGCCAGCAGCTTAGACGGAAATAGCTACGAGCAGTACTTC. Amino acids: CASSLDGNSYEQYF. The chain couples TRBV11-2 to TRBJ2-7; D gene uncertain. Trimming cost V 0 bases and J 3 bases, with 9 bases left between them. The CDR3 loop spans 14 amino acids. Germline lookup yields CDR1 SGHAT and CDR2 FQNNGV.

This clonotype was recorded a few times. The CDR3 sequence: CASSLEGRKYF. CDR3 nucleotides: TGTGCCAGCAGCTTAGAGGGACGGAAGTACTTC. The rearrangement uses TRBV7-9 and TRBJ2-7, with D possibly being TRBD1 or TRBD2 (5 bases each). V dropped 1 base and J dropped 11 bases, with 9 bases sitting between them. The CDR3 totals 11 residues. CDR1 is SEHNR and CDR2 is FQNEAQ in the germline V gene (reference sequence).

The rearrangement uses TRBV30 and TRBJ2-7; D is undetermined. This CDR3 contains 12 residues. Germline V gives CDR1 GTSNPN, CDR2 SVGIG (reference sequence). V shed 3 bases and J shed 2 bases, with 8 bases lying between them. CDR3 in amino acids: CAWSQDPYEQYF. For the CDR3, the DNA is TGTGCCTGGAGCCAGGACCCCTACGAGCAGTACTTC.

This clonotype appeared a few times. The rearrangement links TRBV15 to TRBJ2-7; D is uncertain. Trimming took 0 bases from V and 6 from J, leaving 6 bases between them. CDR1 is LNHNV and CDR2 is YYDKDF in the germline V gene (reference sequence). This CDR3 contains 12 residues. CDR3 in amino acids: CATSRDWGEQYF. The CDR3 nucleotides are TGTGCCACCAGCAGAGATTGGGGCGAGCAGTACTTC.

V and J are TRBV7-3 and TRBJ2-1; D not certain. Germline lookup yields CDR1 SGHTA and CDR2 FQGTGA. Trimming cost V 1 base and J 12 bases, with 19 bases left between them. The CDR3 has 15 amino acids. CDR3: CASSLIKQTPDGQFF. The DNA of the CDR3 is TGTGCCAGCAGCTTAATAAAGCAGACCCCCGATGGGCAGTTCTTC.

The chain couples TRBV3-1 to TRBJ2-1; 7 nucleotides line up with TRBD2. J gave up 2 bases and V 4 bases, and 11 bases lay outside the gene matches. CDR1 is LGHDT, CDR2 YNNKEL, per germline (reference sequence). This CDR3 has 17 residues. CDR3 sequence reads: CASSRPGERGPYNEQFF. The DNA for the CDR3 is TGTGCCAGCAGCCGCCCAGGAGAGCGGGGTCCCTACAATGAGCAGTTCTTC.

V is TRBV29-1 and J is TRBJ2-1, with D unclear. Trimming stripped 6 bases from V and 8 bases from J, with 8 bases between. Germline lookup yields CDR1 SQVTM and CDR2 ANQGSEA. CDR3 length: 10 amino acids. This CDR3 reads CSVLRDEQFF. In nucleotides, the CDR3 is TGCAGCGTCCTTCGCGATGAGCAGTTCTTC.

This clonotype has a handful of counts. In DNA, the CDR3 is TGTGCCAGCAGCAGGGGGCCCCCGAGCTCCTACAATGAGCAGTTCTTC. This sequence encodes CASSRGPPSSYNEQFF. This chain joins TRBV7-9 and TRBJ2-1; 7 bases fit TRBD1. Germline V gene lookup returns CDR1 SEHNR and CDR2 FQNEAQ (reference sequence). The CDR3 extends over 16 amino acids. V lost 5 bases, J lost 0 bases, and 7 bases stayed unmatched.

This chain joins TRBV11-3 and TRBJ2-1, with D possibly matching TRBD1 (5 bases). Per the germline V gene, CDR1 is SGHNT and CDR2 is YENEEA. Trimming shortened V by 5 bases and J by 0 bases, and 17 bases separated the two germline ends. The CDR3 totals 17 residues. CDR3: CASSPTGARSSYNEQFF. DNA for the CDR3: TGTGCCAGCAGCCCTACAGGAGCGAGGAGCTCCTACAATGAGCAGTTCTTC.

This rearrangement joins TRBV20-1 to TRBJ2-1, with 12 bases fitting TRBD2. J lost 8 bases, V lost 3 bases, and 8 bases had no gene match. From germline, CDR1 is DFQATT and CDR2 SNEGSKA (reference sequence). This CDR3 is built from 15 residues. DNA for the CDR3: TGCAGTGCTAGGACACTAGCGGGGGGACGGTATGAGCAGTTCTTC. Its protein product is CSARTLAGGRYEQFF.

Only one count was recorded for this clonotype. The missing conserved phenylalanine or tryptophan at the end of this CDR3 makes a read error likely. The chain couples TRBV5-1 to TRBJ1-4, with D hard to call. There are 14 residues in the CDR3. Germline CDR1 reads SGHRS; CDR2 reads YFSETQ. The ends were cut back, 0 bases at V and 5 bases at J, with 8 bases in the middle. CDR3: CASSLEGSNEKLFL. CDR3 DNA sequence: TGCGCCAGCAGCTTGGAAGGGAGCAATGAAAAACTGTTTTTG.

This clonotype was seen a handful of times. The chain has TRBV7-9 and TRBJ2-7; a weak D match, TRBD1 (6 bases). The germline gives CDR1 SEHNR, CDR2 FQNEAQ (reference sequence). V lost 6 bases and J lost 4, with 16 bases in between. The CDR3 is made up of 14 amino acids. The chain's CDR3 is CASRKGDRQYEQYF. The CDR3 DNA reads TGTGCCAGCAGGAAGGGGGACCGACAATACGAGCAGTACTTC.

The sample holds a few counts of this clonotype. The V and J genes are TRBV4-1 and TRBJ1-4, with no clear D. CDR3 length: 12 amino acids. Trimming removed 2 bases from V and 10 bases from J, with 8 bases in between. Germline CDR1 is MGHRA and CDR2 is YSYEKL. CDR3 region: CASSQPLGKLFF. CDR3 nucleotide sequence: TGCGCCAGCAGCCAACCGCTCGGAAAACTGTTTTTT.

CDR3 sequence reads: CASSPFLGNEQFF. The CDR3 coding sequence is TGTGCCAGTAGTCCATTTCTAGGCAATGAGCAGTTCTTC. V and J are TRBV19 and TRBJ2-1; the D is unclear. Per germline, CDR1 LNHDA and CDR2 SQIVND (reference sequence). V was cut by 5 bases and J by 6 bases, with 11 bases left in between. The CDR3 is 13 residues long.

The chain links TRBV15 to TRBJ2-1; 7 bases agree with TRBD1. The CDR3 totals 17 residues. Germline V gene sequence: CDR1 LNHNV, CDR2 YYDKDF (reference sequence). The V segment lost 4 bases and the J segment 9 bases; nucleotides outside the gene matches: 18. The chain's CDR3 is CATSTVPGEGAAAEQFF. DNA of the CDR3: TGTGCCACCAGCACCGTCCCAGGTGAGGGGGCCGCGGCTGAGCAGTTCTTC.

This clonotype was detected only a few times. This chain joins TRBV5-1 and TRBJ1-2; D is perhaps TRBD1 (6 bases). This CDR3 has 12 amino acids. V lost 3 bases to trimming and J lost 8 bases, with 11 bases between them. Germline loops: CDR1 SGHRS, CDR2 YFSETQ. CDR3 coding DNA: TGCGCCAGCAGCTCGGAGGGGGGAGGCTACACCTTC. Encoded protein: CASSSEGGGYTF.

In this sample, this clonotype turned up many times. The V gene is TRBV10-3, the J gene TRBJ2-3; D not resolved. Germline V lookup: CDR1 ENHRY, CDR2 SYGVKD. The CDR3 contains 14 residues. V lost 3 bases, J lost 3 bases, and 10 bases lay in between. CDR3: CAISESPTTDTQYF. In nucleotides, the CDR3 is TGTGCCATCAGTGAATCCCCCACAACAGATACGCAGTATTTT.

This clonotype was picked up many times. This chain links TRBV7-2 with TRBJ2-7, with 7 nucleotides matching TRBD2. The CDR3 covers 15 residues. V shed 1 base, J shed 4 bases, and the junction held 7 bases outside the gene matches. Germline CDR1 and CDR2: SGHTA and FQGNSA. CDR3 bases: TGTGCCAGCAGCTTAGGGACCCTGGGAGGGTACGAGCAGTACTTC. Protein: CASSLGTLGGYEQYF.

The chain carries TRBV14 and TRBJ1-2, with D maybe TRBD1 (5 bases). This CDR3 contains 12 residues. Germline CDR1 is SGHDN and CDR2 is FVKESK. V dropped 4 bases and J dropped 5 bases, with 8 bases sitting between them. The CDR3 protein is CASSRRQYGYTF. In DNA form, the CDR3 reads TGTGCCAGCAGCCGACGACAGTATGGCTACACCTTC.

This clonotype was recorded a few times. The chain carries TRBV7-2 and TRBJ2-1, with 9 bases matching TRBD2. The ends lost 4 bases at V and 0 bases at J; junction bases unmatched: 4. Germline CDR1 reads SGHTA; CDR2 reads FQGNSA. The CDR3 is made up of 16 amino acids. CDR3 DNA: TGTGCCAGCAGCTCCGATAGCGGGAGCTCCTACAATGAGCAGTTCTTC. It encodes CASSSDSGSSYNEQFF.

The CDR3 bases are TGCGCCAGCAGCCAAGAGGGGAGGGGAGAGACCCAGTACTTC. Protein product: CASSQEGRGETQYF. The gene calls are TRBV4-1 and TRBJ2-5; 7 nucleotides align to TRBD2. V shed 0 bases and J 4 bases; nucleotides not matched to a gene: 2. From germline, CDR1 is MGHRA and CDR2 YSYEKL. This CDR3 contains 14 residues.